This record concerns one T cell receptor beta chain sequence. Study processing details: Cell counts per sample came from amplifying reference gene primers. The protocol was immunoSEQ multiplex PCR, while the TCRdb copy is restricted to in-frame clones and leaves out a portion. The DNA was the basis for D and trimming; V, J and clone size are from that table. The repertoire holds around 150,000 clones, with around nine tenths as singletons. J lost 0 bases, V lost 4 bases, and 5 bases had no gene match. The CDR3 runs 15 residues. Germline values: CDR1 MNHNY, CDR2 SVGAGI (reference sequence). This sample was included in a study of blood T cell repertoires in COVID-19. Turning to the study itself: Whether acute or convalescent, the COVID-19 samples came from the United States, Italy and Spain. The analysed material was cDNA or gDNA that came from T cells, B-cell-depleted T cells, or PBMCs.

This clonotype was obtained from a human donor in a cohort sampled during active COVID-19. The material sequenced was peripheral blood. The chain joins TRBV6-6 to TRBJ2-7, with 8 bases identical to TRBD2. CDR3 sequence reads: CASSSPGLVSYEQYF. The CDR3 nucleotides are TGTGCCAGCAGTTCCCCGGGACTAGTCTCCTACGAGCAGTACTTC.